These T cell receptor beta chains were read from a single sample in a study of blood T cell repertoires in COVID-19. Measured with immunoSEQ multiplex PCR; TCRdb has only the in-frame clones, and not every one. This table holds about 440,000 clones, 70% to 90% found once. The sample comprised PBMCs or T cells enriched from blood (not recorded which). These receptors were taken from a woman between 18 and 30 years old with acute COVID-19. The CDR3 runs from the conserved cysteine through the conserved F or W. A D gene is named only where the DNA matches it firmly. The listing skips clone size in some rows; elsewhere it reads once, few, many or a size class.

d_call	clone_size	v_call	j_call	cdr3_aa	cdr3_nt
TRBD1	few	TRBV19	TRBJ1-1	CASSVDRGDTEAFF	TGTGCCAGTAGTGTGGACAGGGGAGACACTGAAGCTTTCTTT
-	-	TRBV2	TRBJ2-7	CASSESTVSYEQYF	TGTGCCAGCAGTGAAAGTACTGTATCCTACGAGCAGTACTTC
TRBD2	-	TRBV29-1	TRBJ2-3	CSVAGTSSNTDTQYF	TGCAGCGTTGCCGGGACTAGCTCAAACACAGATACGCAGTATTTT
-	-	TRBV7-2	TRBJ1-3	CASSPGLSGNTIYF	TGTGCCAGCAGCCCGGGTCTCTCTGGAAACACCATATATTTT
TRBD2	-	TRBV30	TRBJ2-1	CAWSGWASGRVNEQFF	TGTGCCTGGAGTGGCTGGGCTAGCGGGAGAGTCAATGAGCAGTTCTTC
-	-	TRBV3-1/TRBV3-2	TRBJ2-3	CASSPSRNTDTQYF	TGTGCCAGCAGCCCCTCCAGAAACACAGATACGCAGTATTTT
TRBD1	-	TRBV2	TRBJ1-5	CASTVTGTDQPQHF	TGTGCCAGCACCGTGACAGGGACGGATCAGCCCCAGCATTTT
-	-	TRBV28	TRBJ1-6	CASSLGGAGNSPLHF	TGTGCCAGCAGTTTGGGGGGGGCTGGTAATTCACCCCTCCACTTT
TRBD2	-	TRBV19	TRBJ2-4	CASSINSGRGVGNIQYF	TGTGCCAGTAGTATAAACAGCGGGAGGGGGGTAGGGAACATTCAGTACTTC
-	-	TRBV4-1	TRBJ1-1	CASSLLMSTEAFF	TGCGCCAGCAGCCTTCTTATGAGCACTGAAGCTTTCTTT
-	-	TRBV5-1	TRBJ2-5	CASSPEQGETQYF	TGCGCCAGCAGCCCCGAACAGGGCGAGACCCAGTACTTC
TRBD1	-	TRBV9	TRBJ1-1	CASSMGQGKFTNTEAFF	TGTGCCAGCAGCATGGGACAGGGAAAGTTCACGAACACTGAAGCTTTCTTT
TRBD1	-	TRBV28	TRBJ1-1	CASRATGRLTEAFF	TGTGCCAGCAGGGCGACAGGGCGTCTCACTGAAGCTTTCTTT
-	-	TRBV29-1	TRBJ2-3	CSVVRGRDTQYF	TGCAGCGTTGTCAGGGGCAGAGATACGCAGTATTTT
TRBD1	-	TRBV7-2	TRBJ1-4	CASSLKGAARLFF	TGTGCCAGCAGCTTAAAGGGGGCGGCTCGGCTGTTTTTT
TRBD1	-	TRBV5-1	TRBJ2-7	CASSLFQGAREQYF	TGCGCCAGCAGCTTGTTTCAGGGGGCGCGGGAGCAGTACTTC
-	few	TRBV7-9	TRBJ2-1	CASQSGNDEQFF	TGTGCCAGCCAGTCGGGGAACGATGAGCAGTTCTTC
-	-	TRBV24-1	TRBJ1-2	CATSVHTGENYGYTF	TGTGCCACCAGTGTTCACACGGGGGAAAACTATGGCTACACCTTC
-	-	TRBV29-1	TRBJ2-5	CSVVGLAAETQYF	TGCAGCGTTGTCGGTCTCGCGGCGGAGACCCAGTACTTC
TRBD2	-	TRBV27	TRBJ2-1	CASSFYFGTSGFNEQFF	TGTGCCAGCAGTTTCTATTTCGGGACTAGCGGTTTCAATGAGCAGTTCTTC
-	few	TRBV7-2	TRBJ1-2	CASSTDRTYGYTF	TGTGCCAGCAGCACCGACAGGACCTATGGCTACACCTTC
-	once	TRBV14	TRBJ1-4	CASSQNTGWKLFF	TGTGCCAGCAGCCAGAACACAGGGTGGAAACTGTTTTTT
TRBD2	-	TRBV6-5	TRBJ2-7	CASRTSGSSEQYF	TGTGCCAGCAGAACTAGCGGGAGTTCCGAGCAGTACTTC
-	-	TRBV19	TRBJ2-6	CASSIARQTSGANVLTF	TGTGCCAGTAGTATAGCAAGACAGACCTCTGGGGCCAACGTCCTGACTTTC
TRBD2	-	TRBV19	TRBJ2-4	CASHRGTSGRKNIQYF	TGTGCCAGCCACCGGGGAACTAGCGGGAGAAAAAACATTCAGTACTTC
TRBD2	-	TRBV11-2	TRBJ2-1	CASSGSGRGGRYNEQFF	TGTGCCAGCAGCGGAAGCGGGCGGGGGGGCCGGTACAATGAGCAGTTCTTC
TRBD2	-	TRBV10-3	TRBJ2-3	CAISAGLAGSTDTQYF	TGTGCCATCAGTGCTGGACTAGCGGGAAGCACAGATACGCAGTATTTT
TRBD1	-	TRBV5-6	TRBJ1-6	CASSGSGQGGVESPLHF	TGTGCCAGCAGCGGATCGGGACAGGGGGGCGTGGAGTCACCCCTCCACTTT
TRBD1	once	TRBV7-8	TRBJ2-1	CASSDRDSVYNEQFF	TGTGCCAGCAGCGACCGGGACAGTGTTTACAATGAGCAGTTCTTC
TRBD2	-	TRBV11-3	TRBJ2-5	CASSSNLAGGETQYF	TGTGCCAGCAGCTCAAACCTAGCGGGAGGAGAGACCCAGTACTTC
TRBD1	-	TRBV23-1	TRBJ1-2	CASSPTGVYGYTF	TGCGCCAGCAGTCCCACAGGGGTCTATGGCTACACCTTC
-	-	TRBV19	TRBJ1-3	CASSSGDGNTIYF	TGTGCCAGTAGTTCGGGGGACGGAAACACCATATATTTT
-	-	TRBV18	TRBJ2-1	CASSLRDYNEQFF	TGTGCCAGCTCACTCCGGGACTACAATGAGCAGTTCTTC
-	-	TRBV2	TRBJ1-1	CASSEEAVMNTEAFF	TGTGCCAGCAGTGAAGAGGCGGTCATGAACACTGAAGCTTTCTTT
-	-	TRBV19	TRBJ2-1	CASSGVATYNEQFF	TGTGCCAGTAGTGGGGTAGCGACCTACAATGAGCAGTTCTTC
-	-	TRBV27	TRBJ2-1	CASSQRSSYNEQFF	TGTGCCAGCAGTCAACGGAGCTCCTACAATGAGCAGTTCTTC
-	-	TRBV7-2	TRBJ2-3	CASRERQGADTQYF	TGTGCCAGCAGAGAGAGGCAGGGCGCAGATACGCAGTATTTT
-	-	TRBV24-1	TRBJ2-1	CATSETGTRRTDEQFF	TGTGCCACCAGTGAAACCGGGACACGGAGGACGGATGAGCAGTTCTTC
-	-	TRBV5-8	TRBJ1-1	CASTRTVGAEAFF	TGTGCCAGCACTCGAACAGTAGGTGCTGAAGCTTTCTTT
-	-	TRBV11-3	TRBJ2-1	CASSLGGLIYNEQFF	TGTGCCAGCAGCTTAGGTGGACTGATATACAATGAGCAGTTCTTC
TRBD2	-	TRBV6-5	TRBJ2-3	CASSYGREGTDTQYF	TGTGCCAGCAGTTACGGGCGGGAGGGCACAGATACGCAGTATTTT
-	-	TRBV7-2	TRBJ2-5	CASSFFGVKGQETQYF	TGTGCCAGCAGCTTCTTCGGGGTAAAGGGCCAAGAGACCCAGTACTTC
-	-	TRBV7-9	TRBJ2-7	CASSPPGLYYEQYF	TGTGCCAGCAGCCCGCCGGGACTTTACTACGAGCAGTACTTC
TRBD1	-	TRBV28	TRBJ1-1	CASSPGTGKVLMRANTEAFF	TGTGCCAGCAGTCCCGGGACAGGGAAAGTTTTAATGAGGGCGAACACTGAAGCTTTCTTT
-	-	TRBV15	TRBJ1-4	CATSLSGRENEKLFF	TGTGCCACCAGCTTATCAGGGAGGGAGAATGAAAAACTGTTTTTT
-	few	TRBV9	TRBJ2-2	CASSVDSYTGELFF	TGTGCCAGCAGCGTAGACAGTTACACCGGGGAGCTGTTTTTT